Listed below are T cell receptor beta chains from one sample, sequenced in a study of T cells expressing NK-cell markers. TCRdb derives one entry per CDR3 protein from the 5' RACE reads, leaving out DNA. Found here are more than 250,000 distinct CDR3 sequences; the top ten clones hold roughly 0.4%. What was sequenced was blood T cells: a sorted CD56 or NKG2C T cell subset, CD4+ or CD8+ T cells, or bulk PBMC T cells (not recorded which). Receptor source: a man between 18 and 29 years old in good health. Both conserved end residues are part of each CDR3.

J,V,CDR3
TRBJ1-3,TRBV6-5,CASSPDLPSSGNTIYF
TRBJ2-1,TRBV18,CASSPPWLAGGTNEQFF
TRBJ1-1,TRBV20-1,CSARDPGVPEAFF
TRBJ2-6,TRBV11-2,CASSFRPGQGSGANVLTF
TRBJ2-3,TRBV20-1,CSARDPSGGTDTQYF
TRBJ2-1,TRBV5-4,CAYSFSGLSYNEQFF
TRBJ2-2,TRBV20-1,CSALRTSGSGELFF
TRBJ2-5,TRBV20-1,CSAKKQGPGETQYF
TRBJ2-5,TRBV5-5,CASSPYRQVQETQYF
TRBJ2-5,TRBV6-1,CASSEVAAQETQYF
TRBJ2-1,TRBV10-2,CASKTSGRGEQFF
TRBJ2-7,TRBV5-4,CASSLVDTGTPKQYF
TRBJ2-7,TRBV28,CASGGGFEQYF
TRBJ1-4,TRBV9,CASSVDPPGATNEKLFF
TRBJ2-3,TRBV20-1,CSALPAGGPGDTQYF
TRBJ2-7,TRBV2,CASKSRRPPFYEQYF
TRBJ2-5,TRBV11-3,CASSLGGQRQETQYF
TRBJ2-5,TRBV3-1,CASSQTSGTIGSETQYF
TRBJ2-1,TRBV5-4,CASSSPWQGDDNNEQFF
TRBJ2-4,TRBV3-1,CASSPLLAGGPVAKNIQYF
TRBJ2-5,TRBV7-2,CASSLARGAETQYF
TRBJ2-5,TRBV11-2,CASSPGRLETQYF
TRBJ2-7,TRBV7-2,CASGSRLKNYEQYF
TRBJ2-2,TRBV10-3,CAISESNSGRAGRTGELFF
TRBJ2-1,TRBV2,CASSGDLGVWEQFF
TRBJ2-1,TRBV7-9,CASSLTSGHEQFF
TRBJ2-1,TRBV6-5,CASSYQGTGIRNEQFF
TRBJ2-3,TRBV13,CASSSLTVGTQYF
TRBJ2-1,TRBV6-5,CASRYLTSGSRDEQFF
TRBJ2-1,TRBV18,CASSPQTEVGFF
TRBJ1-4,TRBV6-1,CASSPRDTLFF
TRBJ1-3,TRBV20-1,CSARVLSGLSSGNTIYF
TRBJ2-1,TRBV11-1,CASSSRLAGTYNEQFF
TRBJ2-6,TRBV5-1,CASSPARGLPLSGANVLTF
TRBJ1-1,TRBV12-3/TRBV12-4,CASSRNLNTEAFF